Below are 30 T cell receptor beta chains sequenced from a single sample in a study of cytomegalovirus exposure and HLA in healthy donors. With 60 Vbeta and 13 Jbeta primers, the PCR was carried out. The data were produced by immunoSEQ multiplex PCR, yet TCRdb's version contains in-frame clones alone and is incomplete. This table has some 140,000 clones, approximately 75% appearing once. Input material: PBMCs. The receptors shown here come from a man between 18 and 29 years old in good health and CMV-seronegative.

The chain is built from TRBV12-1 and TRBJ2-7; the D segment call TRBD1 is taken from the table without a DNA check. TRBV12-1 is deemed a pseudogene. The CDR3 is 17 amino acids. The CDR3 DNA follows: TGTGCCAGCAGCTTTGTGGTGGACAGTCCGAGCTCCTACGAGCAGTACGTC. Amino acid sequence: CASSFVVDSPSSYEQYV.

A few counts support this clone. This chain links TRBV9 with TRBJ1-3; weak D call: TRBD1 (5 bases). The CDR3 contains 14 residues. Germline lookup yields CDR1 SGDLS and CDR2 YYNGEE. V lost 3 bases, J lost 6 bases, and 13 bases lay in between. DNA for the CDR3: TGTGCCAGCAGCGCGGACACGGGACTAAACACCATATATTTT. It is translated as CASSADTGLNTIYF.

The table lists this clone with a few counts. A junction end diverges from the germline sequence, so it may reflect a read error. The rearrangement links TRBV30 to TRBJ2-6, with 8 nucleotides matching TRBD2. The CDR3 contains 19 residues. Germline lookup yields CDR1 GTSNPN and CDR2 SVGIG (reference sequence). For the CDR3, the DNA is TGTGCCTGGGGCGGGAAACAGCGGGGGCCTCTCTCTGGGGCCAACGGCCTGACTTTC. It encodes CAWGGKQRGPLSGANGLTF.

The genes are TRBV2 and TRBJ1-2, with 9 bases identical to TRBD1. The germline V gene encodes CDR1 SNHLY and CDR2 FYNNEI. The CDR3 extends over 12 amino acids. With 6 bases clipped from V and 6 bases from J, the junction kept 2 bases outside the gene matches. The CDR3 DNA follows: TGTGCCAGCAGGAGGACAGGGGATGGCTACACCTTC. Protein sequence: CASRRTGDGYTF.

The V and J genes are TRBV5-1 and TRBJ1-2; TRBD1 aligns across 9 bases. Looked up from germline, CDR1 is SGHRS and CDR2 is YFSETQ. The CDR3 is 13 amino acids. V lost 0 bases and J lost 9; bases outside the gene matches: 3. CDR3 bases: TGCGCCAGCAGCTTGGAGACAGGGGGGAGCTACACCTTC. Its translation is CASSLETGGSYTF.

This chain joins TRBV11-2 and TRBJ2-1; possible D gene TRBD2, 6 bases. Trimming shortened V by 5 bases and J by 0 bases, and 14 bases separated the two germline ends. Germline values: CDR1 SGHAT, CDR2 FQNNGV. This CDR3 region has 16 residues. CDR3 loop: CASSPRELSSYNEQFF. The CDR3 coding sequence is TGTGCCAGCAGCCCCCGGGAGCTGAGCTCCTACAATGAGCAGTTCTTC.

The V and J genes are TRBV6-1 and TRBJ2-7; a possible D gene is TRBD2 (6 bases). The germline V gene encodes CDR1 MNHNS and CDR2 SASEGT. Trimming stripped 7 bases from V and 6 bases from J, with 13 bases between. This CDR3 contains 12 residues. The DNA of the CDR3 is TGTGCCAGCAATCTTTGGGGAGGCGAGCAGTACGTC. Protein sequence: CASNLWGGEQYV.

The CDR3 sequence: CASSIGLHNEQFF. The CDR3 DNA follows: TGTGCCAGTAGTATCGGGTTGCACAATGAGCAGTTCTTC. The V gene is TRBV19, the J gene TRBJ2-1; D not certain. The CDR3 length is 13 residues. The ends were cut back, 3 bases at V and 5 bases at J, with 8 bases in the middle. In germline, CDR1 is LNHDA, CDR2 SQIVND (reference sequence).

J is TRBJ2-2 and V is TRBV30, with 8 bases matching TRBD1. Germline CDR1 and CDR2: GTSNPN and SVGIG (reference sequence). The V segment lost 5 bases and the J segment 0 bases; nucleotides outside the gene matches: 5. The CDR3 extends over 15 amino acids. CDR3 in amino acids: CAWAGGRPNTGELFF. CDR3 sequence (DNA): TGTGCCTGGGCAGGGGGCCGCCCGAACACCGGGGAGCTGTTTTTT.

The chain has TRBV7-2 and TRBJ2-7, with a weak D call TRBD1 (6 bases). Trimming left V 5 bases short and J 6 bases short, with 14 bases between. This CDR3 has 13 amino acids. Per the germline V gene, CDR1 is SGHTA and CDR2 is FQGNSA. The CDR3 nucleotides are TGTGCCAGCAGCGCCGAACAGGGTGGCGAGCAGTACTTC. It specifies CASSAEQGGEQYF.

This rearrangement joins TRBV5-4 to TRBJ2-7; 7 bases fit TRBD1. Unmatched junction bases numbered 7, after V lost 0 bases and J lost 7 bases. This CDR3 has 14 amino acids. Germline V gene sequence: CDR1 SGHNT, CDR2 YYREEE (reference sequence). Written as DNA, the CDR3 is TGTGCCAGCAGCTTGGACGACAGGGTGGGTGAGCAGTACTTC. This codes for CASSLDDRVGEQYF.

This clone was seen more than once but under ten times. The chain couples TRBV9 to TRBJ2-1; D may be TRBD2 (6 bases). Germline-derived CDR1 and CDR2 are SGDLS and YYNGEE. This CDR3 contains 13 residues. The V end was cut by 2 bases, the J end by 9 bases, with 12 bases between. The CDR3, as DNA: TGTGCCAGCAGCGTGGGGGGAGAGGGTGAGCAGTTCTTC. Amino acid sequence: CASSVGGEGEQFF.

The gene calls are TRBV5-1 and TRBJ2-2, with no clear D. Germline V gene data show CDR1 as SGHRS and CDR2 as YFSETQ. The CDR3 covers 17 residues. V lost 0 bases, J lost 2 bases, and 14 bases lay in between. This CDR3 is CASSLGAASFNTGELFF. CDR3 in DNA: TGCGCCAGCAGCTTGGGGGCAGCATCGTTCAACACCGGGGAGCTGTTTTTT.

The chain has TRBV6-5 and TRBJ1-2; 7 positions match TRBD1. V lost 2 bases, J lost 2 bases, and 5 bases stayed unmatched. This CDR3 region has 15 residues. CDR1 and CDR2 from the germline V gene are MNHEY and SVGAGI. The CDR3, as DNA: TGTGCCAGCAGTTACACTATGACAGGGAACTATGGCTACACCTTC. Encoded protein: CASSYTMTGNYGYTF.

The genes are TRBV15 and TRBJ1-4, with a weak D call TRBD1 (5 bases). In germline, CDR1 is LNHNV, CDR2 YYDKDF (reference sequence). Trimming took 0 bases from V and 8 from J, leaving 13 bases between them. This CDR3 has 15 amino acids. The CDR3: CATSRDRQGREKLFF. The CDR3 DNA reads as TGTGCCACCAGCAGAGATCGCCAGGGCAGGGAAAAACTGTTTTTT.

This sequence joins TRBV5-1 and TRBJ1-1, with D possibly TRBD1 on 6 matching bases. This CDR3 is 17 amino acids long. The V end lost 1 base, the J end lost 4 bases, and 20 bases lay between the germline ends. Per the germline V gene, CDR1 is SGHRS and CDR2 is YFSETQ. CDR3 protein: CASSLFGTIGDSTEAFF. The DNA for the CDR3 is TGCGCCAGCAGCTTGTTTGGGACAATCGGTGATTCCACTGAAGCTTTCTTT.

The J gene is TRBJ2-1, the V gene TRBV7-8; D is perhaps TRBD1 (6 bases). The V end was cut by 0 bases, the J end by 5 bases, with 14 bases between. Germline-derived CDR1 and CDR2 are SGHVS and FQNEAQ. This CDR3 comprises 16 residues. The CDR3: CASSLAQAGEDNEQFF. CDR3 coding DNA: TGTGCCAGCAGCTTAGCTCAGGCAGGGGAAGACAATGAGCAGTTCTTC.

The chain recombines TRBV6-1 with TRBJ2-7, with TRBD2 matching 7 bases. This CDR3 comprises 14 residues. CDR1 is MNHNS and CDR2 is SASEGT in the germline V gene. The junction had 5 bases not matched to a gene; V was cut back by 4 bases and J by 2 bases. CDR3 amino acids: CASSATSMPYEQYV. CDR3 nucleotide sequence: TGTGCCAGCAGTGCGACTAGCATGCCCTACGAGCAGTACGTC.

The chain recombines TRBV27 with TRBJ2-4, with D perhaps matching TRBD1 (7 bases). The CDR3 contains 17 residues. Germline V CDR1 and CDR2: MNHEY, SMNVEV (reference sequence). V gave up 5 bases and J gave up 3 bases, with 20 bases separating them. The CDR3 DNA reads TGTGCCAGCAGTCAGGGCAGGAGGGGGCAGGGCAAAAACATTCAGTACTTC. This sequence encodes CASSQGRRGQGKNIQYF.

This CDR3 reads CASSKGLAESTDTQYF. The CDR3 DNA reads as TGTGCCAGCAGCAAAGGACTAGCGGAGAGCACAGATACGCAGTATTTT. The V gene is TRBV5-5, the J gene TRBJ2-3, with TRBD2 matching 10 bases. The V segment lost 4 bases and the J segment 0 bases; nucleotides outside the gene matches: 5. Germline V lookup: CDR1 SGHKS, CDR2 YYEKEE (reference sequence). The CDR3 totals 16 residues.

The chain carries TRBV27 and TRBJ2-5, with 9 bases aligning to TRBD1. Near its end, the DNA agrees better with TRBJ2-7, so the J call may be wrong. CDR3 length: 14 residues. Germline V lookup: CDR1 MNHEY, CDR2 SMNVEV (reference sequence). CDR3: CASSTRGQGHEQYF. DNA of the CDR3: TGTGCCAGCAGCACCAGGGGACAGGGCCACGAGCAGTACTTC.

This chain uses TRBV10-3 with TRBJ2-5; tentative D call: TRBD2 (6 bases). The V gene lost 11 bases and the J gene lost 2 bases, with 24 bases spanning the gap. This CDR3 is 16 amino acids long. Per the germline V gene, CDR1 is ENHRY and CDR2 is SYGVKD. The CDR3 here is CASRGRRGIHQETQYF. Written as DNA, the CDR3 is TGTGCCTCACGAGGGCGTCGGGGGATACATCAAGAGACCCAGTACTTC.

This rearrangement joins TRBV7-2 to TRBJ1-1; TRBD1 aligns across 10 bases. The J segment lost 4 bases and the V segment lost 4 bases, leaving 3 bases of the junction unmatched. Germline V gene sequence: CDR1 SGHTA, CDR2 FQGNSA. This CDR3 has 14 residues. This chain's CDR3 is CASSSRQGATEAFF. CDR3 bases: TGTGCCAGCAGCTCCCGACAGGGGGCCACTGAAGCTTTCTTT.

V is TRBV23-1 and J is TRBJ1-2; D gene ambiguous. TRBV23-1 is an open reading frame, and its role is uncertain. V gave up 4 bases and J gave up 4 bases, with 13 bases separating them. This CDR3 has 14 amino acids. CDR3 protein: CASSRSGVGYGYTF. CDR3 coding DNA: TGCGCCAGCAGTCGGTCAGGCGTCGGCTATGGCTACACCTTC.

This clone has only a few counts. The CDR3 DNA is TGTGCCAGTAGTTCGTCCGGGACAGGGATATATAGCAATCAGCCCCAGCATTTT. This gives the protein CASSSSGTGIYSNQPQHF. V and J are TRBV19 and TRBJ1-5; 9 nucleotides match TRBD1. CDR1 is LNHDA and CDR2 is SQIVND in the germline V gene (reference sequence). CDR3 size: 18 residues. V was pared by 5 bases and J by 0 bases, with 11 bases of the junction left unmatched.

Concerning this clone: Other DNA sequences in this specimen translate into the identical CDR3. This chain connects TRBV4-1 to TRBJ1-5; D is undetermined. Germline lookup yields CDR1 MGHRA and CDR2 YSYEKL. Trimming shortened V by 0 bases and J by 1 base, and 13 bases separated the two germline ends. The CDR3 sequence is 17 residues long. The CDR3 here is CASSQEGQRRSNQPQHF. CDR3 sequence (DNA): TGCGCCAGCAGCCAAGAGGGCCAGAGAAGGAGCAATCAGCCCCAGCATTTT.

J is TRBJ1-2 and V is TRBV20-1; the D gene is possibly TRBD1 (5 bases). Germline CDR1 is DFQATT and CDR2 is SNEGSKA (reference sequence). The CDR3 is 11 residues long. V was shortened by 5 bases and J by 7 bases, with 11 bases between the two germline ends. CDR3 bases: TGCAGTGCTTACGACAGTAGTGGCTACACCTTC. It codes for CSAYDSSGYTF.

CDR3 sequence: CASSQDPGLNTGELFF. The CDR3 DNA is TGCGCCAGCAGCCAAGATCCAGGGCTTAACACCGGGGAGCTGTTTTTT. The chain joins TRBV4-1 to TRBJ2-2; TRBD1 is a possible D gene (5 bases). The CDR3 extends over 16 amino acids. Germline V CDR1 and CDR2: MGHRA, YSYEKL. Trimming left V 0 bases short and J 2 bases short, with 10 bases between.

The V gene is TRBV11-2, the J gene TRBJ1-6; D call uncertain. V was pared by 5 bases and J by 7 bases, with 21 bases between. The CDR3 is made up of 17 amino acids. Germline values: CDR1 SGHAT, CDR2 FQNNGV. This chain's CDR3 is CASSPRRGTILNSPLHF. The CDR3 nucleotides read TGTGCCAGCAGCCCTAGGCGGGGTACGATCCTCAATTCACCCCTCCACTTT.

With respect to this clone: An end of the junction does not agree with germline; a read error may underlie this. CDR3 sequence reads: CASSPKDGAGGSKNSQYF. CDR3 nucleotides: TGTGCCAGCAGCCCCAAGGATGGAGCGGGGGGCTCCAAAAACAGTCAGTACTTC. This sequence joins TRBV2 and TRBJ2-4; 9 bases match TRBD2. The CDR3 sequence is 18 residues long. Germline V gene sequence: CDR1 SNHLY, CDR2 FYNNEI.